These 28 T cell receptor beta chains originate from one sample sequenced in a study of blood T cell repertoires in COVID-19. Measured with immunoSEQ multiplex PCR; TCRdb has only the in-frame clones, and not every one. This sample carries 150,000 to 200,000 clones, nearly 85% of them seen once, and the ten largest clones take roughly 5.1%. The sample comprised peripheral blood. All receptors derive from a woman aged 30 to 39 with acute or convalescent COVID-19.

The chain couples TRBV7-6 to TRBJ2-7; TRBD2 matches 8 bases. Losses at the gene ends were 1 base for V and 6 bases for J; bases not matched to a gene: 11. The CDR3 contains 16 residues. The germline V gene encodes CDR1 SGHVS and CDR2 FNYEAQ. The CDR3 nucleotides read TGTGCCAGCAGCTTAGTCTTGAGCGGGAGTAGGGGCGAGCAGTACTTC. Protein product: CASSLVLSGSRGEQYF.

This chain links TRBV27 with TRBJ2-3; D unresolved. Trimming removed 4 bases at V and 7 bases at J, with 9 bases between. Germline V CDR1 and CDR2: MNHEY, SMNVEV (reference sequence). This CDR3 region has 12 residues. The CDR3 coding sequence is TGTGCCAGCAGTTCCAGCGACTATACGCAGTATTTT. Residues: CASSSSDYTQYF.

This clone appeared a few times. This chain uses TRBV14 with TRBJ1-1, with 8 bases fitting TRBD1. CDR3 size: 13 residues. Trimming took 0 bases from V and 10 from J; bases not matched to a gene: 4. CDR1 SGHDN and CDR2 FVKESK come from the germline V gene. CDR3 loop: CASSQDNRGRAFF. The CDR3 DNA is TGTGCCAGCAGCCAAGATAACAGGGGGAGAGCTTTCTTT. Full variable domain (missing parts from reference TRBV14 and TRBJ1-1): EAGVTQFPSHSVIEKGQTVTLRCDPISGHDNLYWYRRVMGKEIKFLLHFVKESKQDESGMPNNRFLAERTGGTYSTLKVQPAELEDSGVYFCASSQDNRGRAFFGQGTRLTVV.

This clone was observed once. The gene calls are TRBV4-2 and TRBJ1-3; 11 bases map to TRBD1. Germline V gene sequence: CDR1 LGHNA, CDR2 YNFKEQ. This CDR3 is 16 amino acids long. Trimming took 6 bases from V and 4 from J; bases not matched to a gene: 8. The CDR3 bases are TGTGCCAGCAGAGACCAGGACAGGGGGCACGGAAACACCATATATTTT. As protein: CASRDQDRGHGNTIYF.

CDR3: CASSPLKGTSGGVTDTQYF. The DNA of the CDR3 is TGTGCCAGCTCACCACTGAAGGGGACTAGCGGGGGGGTCACAGATACGCAGTATTTT. The chain carries TRBV18 and TRBJ2-3; TRBD2 matches at 16 bases. The germline gives CDR1 KGHSH, CDR2 LQKENI. This CDR3 has 19 residues. The V gene end was trimmed by 1 base and the J gene end by 2 bases; junction bases not matched to a gene: 6.

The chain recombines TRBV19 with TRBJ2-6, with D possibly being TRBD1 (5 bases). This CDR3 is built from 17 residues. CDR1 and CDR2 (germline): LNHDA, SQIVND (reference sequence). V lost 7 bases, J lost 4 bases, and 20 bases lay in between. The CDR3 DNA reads TGTGCCAGTATTCAGCCAGGGCGCTTCTCCGGGGCCAACGTCCTGACTTTC. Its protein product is CASIQPGRFSGANVLTF.

CDR3 coding DNA: TGTGCCATCAGTGGACAGGGGGAAGGTCTATGGACAGATACGCAGTATTTT. Its protein product is CAISGQGEGLWTDTQYF. The chain recombines TRBV10-3 with TRBJ2-3; 9 bases line up with TRBD1. Germline V lookup: CDR1 ENHRY, CDR2 SYGVKD. With 4 bases clipped from V and 3 bases from J, the junction kept 11 bases outside the gene matches. The CDR3 extends over 17 amino acids.

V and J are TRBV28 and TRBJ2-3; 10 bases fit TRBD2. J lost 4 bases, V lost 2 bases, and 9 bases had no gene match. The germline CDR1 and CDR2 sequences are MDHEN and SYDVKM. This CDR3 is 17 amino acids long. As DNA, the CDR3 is TGTGCCAGCAGTTTACAGCTACTAGCGGGAAGTTCAGATACGCAGTATTTT. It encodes CASSLQLLAGSSDTQYF.

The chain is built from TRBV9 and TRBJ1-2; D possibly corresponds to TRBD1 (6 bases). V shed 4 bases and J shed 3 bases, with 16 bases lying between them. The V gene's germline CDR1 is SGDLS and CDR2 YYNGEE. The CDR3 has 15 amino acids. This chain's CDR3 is CASSRRINRDYGYTF. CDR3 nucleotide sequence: TGTGCCAGCAGCCGTAGGATCAACAGGGACTATGGCTACACCTTC.

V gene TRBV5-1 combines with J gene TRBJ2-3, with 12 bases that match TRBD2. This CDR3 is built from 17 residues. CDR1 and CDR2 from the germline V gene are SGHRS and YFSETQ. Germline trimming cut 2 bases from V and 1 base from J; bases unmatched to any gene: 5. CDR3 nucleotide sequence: TGCGCCAGCAGCTTCATGCGACTAGCGGGGGGCACAGATACGCAGTATTTT. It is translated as CASSFMRLAGGTDTQYF.

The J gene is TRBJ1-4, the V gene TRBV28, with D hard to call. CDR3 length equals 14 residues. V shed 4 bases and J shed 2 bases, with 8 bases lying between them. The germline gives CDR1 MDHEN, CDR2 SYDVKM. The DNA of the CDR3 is TGTGCCAGCAGTTCGGGGAGTACTAATGAAAAACTGTTTTTT. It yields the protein CASSSGSTNEKLFF.

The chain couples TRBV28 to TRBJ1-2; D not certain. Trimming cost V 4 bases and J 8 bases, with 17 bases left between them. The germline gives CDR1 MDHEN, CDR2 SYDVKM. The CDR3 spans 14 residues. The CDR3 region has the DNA TGTGCCAGCAGTTGGGGAGGCAGCCTTCGGGGCTACACCTTC. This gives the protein CASSWGGSLRGYTF.

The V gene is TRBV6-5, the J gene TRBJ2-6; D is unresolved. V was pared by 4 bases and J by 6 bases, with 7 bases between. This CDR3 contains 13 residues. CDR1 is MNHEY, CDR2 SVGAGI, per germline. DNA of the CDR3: TGTGCCAGCAGTTCCGGGTTGGCCAACGTCCTGACTTTC. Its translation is CASSSGLANVLTF.

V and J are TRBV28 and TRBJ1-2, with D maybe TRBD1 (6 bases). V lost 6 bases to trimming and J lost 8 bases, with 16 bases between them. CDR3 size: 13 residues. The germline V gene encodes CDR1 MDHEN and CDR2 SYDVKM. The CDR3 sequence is CASRRTGPRGYTF. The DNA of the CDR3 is TGTGCCAGCAGACGAACAGGGCCAAGAGGCTACACCTTC.

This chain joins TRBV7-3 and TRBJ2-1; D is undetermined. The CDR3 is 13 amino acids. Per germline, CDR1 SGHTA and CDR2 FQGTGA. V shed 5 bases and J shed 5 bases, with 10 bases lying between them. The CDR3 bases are TGTGCCAGCAGCCCAGGAAGGAACAATGAGCAGTTCTTC. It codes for CASSPGRNNEQFF.

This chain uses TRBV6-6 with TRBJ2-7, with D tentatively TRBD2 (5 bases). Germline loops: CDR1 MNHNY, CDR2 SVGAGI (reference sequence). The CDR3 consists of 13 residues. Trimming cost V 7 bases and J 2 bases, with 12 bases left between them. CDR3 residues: CASTPLGTYEQYF. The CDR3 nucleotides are TGTGCCAGCACCCCACTCGGGACCTACGAGCAGTACTTC.

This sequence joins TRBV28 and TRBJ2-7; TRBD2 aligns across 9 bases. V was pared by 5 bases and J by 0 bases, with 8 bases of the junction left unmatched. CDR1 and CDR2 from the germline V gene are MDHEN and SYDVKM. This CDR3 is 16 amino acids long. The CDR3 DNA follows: TGTGCCAGCAGTCCAGCGGGAGGCCAAGTCTCCTACGAGCAGTACTTC. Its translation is CASSPAGGQVSYEQYF.

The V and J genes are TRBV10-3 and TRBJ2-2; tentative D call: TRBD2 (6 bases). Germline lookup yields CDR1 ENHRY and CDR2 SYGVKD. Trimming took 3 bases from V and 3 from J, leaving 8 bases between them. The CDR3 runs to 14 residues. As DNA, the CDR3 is TGTGCCATCAGTGATATAGCGGACACCGGGGAGCTGTTTTTT. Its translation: CAISDIADTGELFF.

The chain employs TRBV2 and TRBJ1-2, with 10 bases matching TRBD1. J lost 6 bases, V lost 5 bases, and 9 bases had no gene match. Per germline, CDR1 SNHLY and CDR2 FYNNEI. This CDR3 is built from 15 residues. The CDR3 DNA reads TGTGCCAGCAGTATAAGGGGACAGGGGTACGATGGCTACACCTTC. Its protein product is CASSIRGQGYDGYTF.

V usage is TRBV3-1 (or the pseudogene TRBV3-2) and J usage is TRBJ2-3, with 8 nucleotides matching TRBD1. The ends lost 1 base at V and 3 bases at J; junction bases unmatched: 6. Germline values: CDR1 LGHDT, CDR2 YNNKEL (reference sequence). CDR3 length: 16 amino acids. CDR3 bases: TGTGCCAGCAGCCAAGTGACAGGGGACCTTACAGATACGCAGTATTTT. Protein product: CASSQVTGDLTDTQYF.

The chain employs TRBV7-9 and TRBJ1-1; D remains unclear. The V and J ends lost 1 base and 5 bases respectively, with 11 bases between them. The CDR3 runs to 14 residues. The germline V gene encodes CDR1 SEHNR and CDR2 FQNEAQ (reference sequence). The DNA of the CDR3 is TGTGCCAGCAGCTTAGACGGGAGGATGACTGAAGCTTTCTTT. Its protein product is CASSLDGRMTEAFF.

The CDR3 DNA is TGTGCCAGCAGTGAAGCCAACAATCAGCCCCAGCATTTT. Its protein is CASSEANNQPQHF. The chain joins TRBV6-1 to TRBJ1-5, with no clear D. Trimming stripped 0 bases from V and 3 bases from J, with 3 bases between. This CDR3 comprises 13 residues. Germline V CDR1 and CDR2: MNHNS, SASEGT.

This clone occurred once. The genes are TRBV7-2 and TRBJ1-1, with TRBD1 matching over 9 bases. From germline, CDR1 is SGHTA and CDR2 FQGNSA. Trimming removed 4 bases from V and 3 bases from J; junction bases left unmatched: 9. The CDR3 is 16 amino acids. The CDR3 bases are TGTGCCAGCAGCTACATAGGGACAGGGCGGTACACTGAAGCTTTCTTT. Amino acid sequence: CASSYIGTGRYTEAFF. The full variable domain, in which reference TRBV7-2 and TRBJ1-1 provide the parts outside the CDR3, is GAGVSQSPSNKVTEKGKDVELRCDPISGHTALYWYRQSLGQGLEFLIYFQGNSAPDKSGLPSDRFSAERTGGSVSTLTIQRTQQEDSAVYLCASSYIGTGRYTEAFFGQGTRLTVV.

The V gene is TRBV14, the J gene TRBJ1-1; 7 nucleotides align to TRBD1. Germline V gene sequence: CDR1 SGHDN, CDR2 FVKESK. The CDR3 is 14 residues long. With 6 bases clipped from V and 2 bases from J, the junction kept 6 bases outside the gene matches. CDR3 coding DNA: TGTGCCAGCAGATCGACAGGGTTCAACACTGAAGCTTTCTTT. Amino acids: CASRSTGFNTEAFF.

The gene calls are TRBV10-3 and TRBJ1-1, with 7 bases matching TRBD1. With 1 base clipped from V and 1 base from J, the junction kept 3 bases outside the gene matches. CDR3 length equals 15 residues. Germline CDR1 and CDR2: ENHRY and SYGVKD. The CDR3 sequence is CAISELGQANTEAFF. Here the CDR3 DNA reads TGTGCCATCAGTGAGTTAGGACAGGCGAACACTGAAGCTTTCTTT.

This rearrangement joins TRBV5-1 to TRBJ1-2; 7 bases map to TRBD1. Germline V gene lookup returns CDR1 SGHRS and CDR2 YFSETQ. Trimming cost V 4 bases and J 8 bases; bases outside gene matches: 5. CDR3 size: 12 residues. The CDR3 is CASSVGTEGYTF. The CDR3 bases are TGCGCCAGCAGCGTTGGGACAGAAGGCTACACCTTC.

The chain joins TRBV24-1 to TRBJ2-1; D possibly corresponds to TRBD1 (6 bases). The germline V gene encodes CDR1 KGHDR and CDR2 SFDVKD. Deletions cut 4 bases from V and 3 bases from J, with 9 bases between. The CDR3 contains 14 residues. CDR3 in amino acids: CATSESDSYNEQFF. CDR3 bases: TGTGCCACCAGTGAATCGGACAGCTACAATGAGCAGTTCTTC.

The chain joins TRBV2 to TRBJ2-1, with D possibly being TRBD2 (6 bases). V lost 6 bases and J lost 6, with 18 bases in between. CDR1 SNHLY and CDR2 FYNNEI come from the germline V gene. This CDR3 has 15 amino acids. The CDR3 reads CASSPAGQLLNEQFF. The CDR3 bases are TGTGCCAGCAGCCCTGCGGGGCAGCTACTCAATGAGCAGTTCTTC.